The sample holds one count of the clone carrying this TCR beta chain. The J segment lost 4 bases and the V segment lost 4 bases, leaving 6 bases of the junction unmatched. Germline V gene data show CDR1 as SGHAT and CDR2 as FQNNGV. The CDR3 runs to 14 residues. The source of the sample is a study of blood T cell repertoires in COVID-19. Overall study context: Some COVID-19 samples were acute and others convalescent; all came from the United States, Italy and Spain. PBMCs, B-cell-depleted T cells, or T cells provided the cDNA or gDNA that made up the material.

In the authors' workflow: Quantification of nucleated cells was approximated via reference gene primer amplification. The assay was immunoSEQ multiplex PCR, and TCRdb's table has in-frame clones only and misses some. Clonal size and the V and J genes are those of that table, whereas D and trimming came from the DNA. The profile shows fewer than 200,000 clones, about 93% of them singletons. The source of this sequence is a woman between 45 and 65 years old with acute or convalescent COVID-19. Specimen: peripheral blood. The chain combines TRBV11-2 with TRBJ1-2; 7 bases agree with TRBD1. The CDR3 reads CASSWGQLGYGYTF. The CDR3 DNA reads TGTGCCAGCAGCTGGGGACAGCTTGGCTATGGCTACACCTTC.